The 22 T cell receptor beta chains below come from one sample, sequenced in a study of tumor and adjacent non-tumor tissue in lung cancer. This sample's RNA came from whole unsorted tissue. A modified ARM-PCR protocol with three rounds of nested PCR amplified TCRbeta. MiXCR, applied by TCRdb to the multiplex PCR reads, yields one record per CDR3 protein. In the table there are some 120,000 distinct CDR3 sequences, roughly 64% of which are singletons. The sequenced sample consisted of lung tumor tissue. The receptor source for this set is a young man with non-small cell lung cancer.

About this clonotype: This clone may be a read error of a much larger clone one base away. The chain is built from TRBV12-3 or TRBV12-4 and TRBJ1-1; the D is unclear. The V gene lost 8 bases and the J gene lost 6 bases, with 16 bases spanning the gap. This CDR3 comprises 13 residues. The CDR3 bases are TGTGCCAGCCAACTATCCGGGATAGCTGAAGCTTTCTTT. It codes for CASQLSGIAEAFF.

Concerning this clonotype: Possible read error: a much larger clone is one base away. The chain combines TRBV12-5 with TRBJ2-7; 14 bases map to TRBD2. The length of the CDR3 is 17 residues. CDR1 is LGHNT and CDR2 is FRNRAP in the germline V gene. CDR3 in DNA: TGTGCTAGTGGACGCACCGGGACTAGCGGGAGTATGTACGTGCAGTACTTC. This gives the protein CASGRTGTSGSMYVQYF.

This clonotype appeared many times. The chain uses TRBV4-3 and TRBJ1-1, with D perhaps TRBD1 (6 bases). The CDR3 covers 15 residues. The V gene's germline CDR1 is LGHNA and CDR2 YSLEER. Deletions cut 4 bases from V and 4 bases from J, with 16 bases between. The CDR3 loop reads CASSPNQGFGTEAFF. CDR3 nucleotides: TGCGCCAGCAGCCCAAACCAGGGGTTTGGCACTGAAGCTTTCTTT.

Remarks on this clonotype: A read error is possible here, since a much larger clone lies one base away. The chain uses TRBV20-1 and TRBJ1-1; no firm D call. Germline lookup yields CDR1 DFQATT and CDR2 SNEGSKA (reference sequence). There are 11 residues in the CDR3. CDR3 DNA: TGCAGTGTCATCCCCAACACTGAAGCTTCCTTT. As protein: CSVIPNTEASF.

Details on this clonotype: A read error is possible here, since a much larger clone lies one base away. This chain uses TRBV5-6 with TRBJ2-3; D is possibly TRBD2 (5 bases). This CDR3 has 13 residues. Germline CDR1 is SGHDT and CDR2 is YYEEEE. The V gene lost 4 bases and the J gene lost 7 bases, with 13 bases spanning the gap. The CDR3 sequence is CASSPGSLNTQYF. Written as DNA, the CDR3 is TGTGCCAGCAGCCCGGGGTCTTTAAATACGCAGTATTTT. Based on the CDR3 plus reference TRBV5-6 and TRBJ2-3, the full variable domain is DAGVTQSPTHLIKTRGQQVTLRCSPKSGHDTVSWYQQALGQGPQFIFQYYEEEERQRGNFPDRFSGHQFPNYSSELNVNALLLGDSALYLCASSPGSLNTQYFGPGTRLTVL.

Comment on this clonotype: A much more abundant neighbour one base away suggests this may be a read error. The chain recombines TRBV29-1 with TRBJ2-5; D tentatively reads TRBD1 or TRBD2 (6 bases each). CDR3 length: 12 amino acids. V lost 8 bases, J lost 5 bases, and 15 bases lay in between. Germline values: CDR1 SQVTM, CDR2 ANQGSEA. The CDR3 sequence is CSIGGQGETQYF. CDR3 in DNA: TGCAGCATAGGGGGGCAGGGGGAGACCCAGTACTTC.

Concerning this clonotype itself: This may be a read error: a much more frequent sequence differs by one nucleotide. The chain is built from TRBV14 and TRBJ2-7; 10 bases align to TRBD2. The CDR3 is 15 amino acids. The V gene end was trimmed by 6 bases and the J gene end by 0 bases; junction bases not matched to a gene: 5. Germline V gene data show CDR1 as SGHDN and CDR2 as FVKESK. In DNA, the CDR3 is TGTGCCAGCAGGCATCAGCGGGGGGGCTCCTACGAGCAGTACTTC. This encodes CASRHQRGGSYEQYF.

The J gene is TRBJ1-3, the V gene TRBV5-6; tentatively, D is TRBD1 (5 bases). The V gene's germline CDR1 is SGHDT and CDR2 YYEEEE. V lost 0 bases and J lost 3, with 10 bases in between. The CDR3 is 15 amino acids. The CDR3 protein is CASSLEGAGGNTIYF. In DNA, the CDR3 is TGTGCCAGCAGCTTGGAAGGGGCAGGTGGAAACACCATATATTTT.

Details on this clonotype: The CDR3 end shows no conserved phenylalanine or tryptophan, and so a read error is likely. J is TRBJ1-2 and V is TRBV4-1; D not certain. V lost 6 bases to trimming and J lost 8 bases, with 19 bases between them. Germline V gene sequence: CDR1 MGHRA, CDR2 YSYEKL. The CDR3 sequence is 14 residues long. The CDR3, as DNA: TGCGCCAGCAGTCAGGACCTCAATCTGCTAGGCTACACCATC. Translation: CASSQDLNLLGYTI.

In the case of this clonotype: At one boundary the junction diverges from the germline segment, which might be a read error. The chain links TRBV29-1 to TRBJ2-5; D uncertain. The CDR3 sequence is 13 residues long. Germline V gene sequence: CDR1 SQVTM, CDR2 ANQGSEA. CDR3 in DNA: TGCAGCGTTGCTTCATGGTTTGTCGAGATCCAGTACTTC. This gives the protein CSVASWFVEIQYF.

A single count supports this clonotype. Since a much larger clone is just one base distant, this may be a read error. The J gene is TRBJ2-5, the V gene TRBV6-5, with a tentative D call TRBD2 (5 bases). CDR1 and CDR2 (germline): MNHEY, SVGAGI. This CDR3 comprises 14 residues. CDR3 coding DNA: TGTGTCAGCAGCCCTACTAGGAAACAAGAGACCCAGTACTTC. It encodes CVSSPTRKQETQYF.

This clonotype was found many times. This chain uses TRBV10-3 with TRBJ2-1; 8 bases are shared with TRBD2. From germline, CDR1 is ENHRY and CDR2 SYGVKD. The CDR3 loop spans 14 amino acids. V was pared by 9 bases and J by 1 base, with 5 bases of the junction left unmatched. The CDR3 region is CAITSGGSYNEQFF. The CDR3 nucleotides are TGTGCCATTACAAGCGGGGGATCCTACAATGAGCAGTTCTTC.

This clonotype was observed many times. J is TRBJ2-5 and V is TRBV29-1, with TRBD1 matching 7 bases. The V and J ends lost 6 bases and 3 bases, in that order; junction bases with no gene match: 7. CDR1 SQVTM and CDR2 ANQGSEA come from the germline V gene. The CDR3 covers 13 residues. The CDR3 bases are TGCAGCGTCGGCGGGCAGGGGGAAGAGACCCAGTACTTC. Protein product: CSVGGQGEETQYF.

This clonotype was detected a few times. This chain joins TRBV6-5 and TRBJ2-3; D is undetermined. Germline values: CDR1 MNHEY, CDR2 SVGAGI. The CDR3 runs 14 residues. With 4 bases removed from V and 0 bases from J, the gap between germline ends came to 8 bases. The CDR3 DNA is TGTGCCAGCAGTTCTCAGGTCAGCACAGATACGCAGTATTTT. Translated: CASSSQVSTDTQYF.

A single count supports this clonotype. At one end the junction does not follow the germline gene, possibly because of a read error. The chain employs TRBV13 and TRBJ2-2; 12 bases match TRBD2. Germline V gene data show CDR1 as PRHDT and CDR2 as FYEKMQ (reference sequence). The CDR3 is 19 amino acids. Here the CDR3 DNA reads TGTGCCAGCAGCGGACAGCGACTAGCGGGAGCGCTACACACCGGGGAGTTGTTTTTT. Protein product: CASSGQRLAGALHTGELFF.

Remarks on this clonotype: This could be a read error, since a much larger clone is one nucleotide away. This sequence joins TRBV6-5 and TRBJ1-2; TRBD1 aligns across 8 bases. CDR3 length equals 15 residues. The V gene's germline CDR1 is MNHEY and CDR2 SVGAGI. CDR3 coding DNA: TGTGCCAGCAGTTACACGACAGGGGATAACTATGACTACACCTTC. Translation gives CASSYTTGDNYDYTF.

Comment on this clonotype: A much larger clone sits a single nucleotide away, making a read error possible. The rearrangement links TRBV20-1 to TRBJ2-7, with a weak D call TRBD1 (5 bases). Trimming cost V 1 base and J 0 bases, with 13 bases left between them. CDR3 length equals 15 residues. The germline gives CDR1 DFQATT, CDR2 SNEGSKA (reference sequence). The CDR3 DNA reads as TGCAGTGCTAGAGGAAACAGGTGGGCCTCCTACGAGCAGTACTTC. The encoded protein is CSARGNRWASYEQYF.

This clonotype was seen repeatedly, ten times or more. The chain links TRBV6-5 to TRBJ1-4; TRBD1 agrees at 7 bases. J gave up 6 bases and V 6 bases, and 7 bases lay outside the gene matches. The CDR3 sequence is 14 residues long. Looked up from germline, CDR1 is MNHEY and CDR2 is SVGAGI. CDR3 in DNA: TGTGCCAGCAGACTAGGGGGCGGAGATGAAAAACTGTTTTTT. Translated: CASRLGGGDEKLFF.

V gene TRBV6-1 combines with J gene TRBJ2-2; D gene uncertain. The ends were cut back, 7 bases at V and 14 bases at J, with 23 bases in the middle. The CDR3 is 14 amino acids. Germline CDR1 and CDR2: MNHNS and SASEGT. The CDR3 DNA reads as TGTGCCAGCACGGCCAAGGCGAACACCGAGGAACTGTTTTTT. Translation: CASTAKANTEELFF.

The CDR3: CSVGSDKGVGETQYF. CDR3 in DNA: TGCAGCGTTGGATCCGACAAGGGGGTTGGAGAGACCCAGTACTTC. V is TRBV29-1 and J is TRBJ2-5; D perhaps matches TRBD1 (6 bases). The germline V gene has CDR1 SQVTM and CDR2 ANQGSEA. Trimming removed 4 bases at V and 4 bases at J, with 19 bases between. The CDR3 consists of 15 residues.

To note about this clonotype: A much larger clone sits a single nucleotide away, making a read error possible. The chain carries TRBV12-3 or TRBV12-4 and TRBJ1-2, with D perhaps matching TRBD1 (6 bases). V was clipped by 2 bases and J by 5 bases, with 6 bases between them. The CDR3 length is 12 residues. The chain's CDR3 is CASSLTGYGYTF. The CDR3 DNA sequence: TGTGCCAGCAGTTTAACAGGGTATGGCTACACCTTC.

The chain uses TRBV24-1 and TRBJ2-1; 8 bases match TRBD1. The CDR3 extends over 14 amino acids. The J segment lost 6 bases and the V segment lost 5 bases, leaving 5 bases of the junction unmatched. Germline V lookup: CDR1 KGHDR, CDR2 SFDVKD. This chain's CDR3 is CATSAPGQANEQFF. The CDR3 DNA reads as TGTGCCACCAGTGCCCCGGGACAGGCCAATGAGCAGTTCTTC.